The 3 T cell receptor beta chains below come from one sample, sequenced in a study of shared clonotypes between healthy human individuals. TCRdb's table, derived via immunoSEQ multiplex PCR, lists solely in-frame clones and lacks some. Altogether about 2.1 million clones are present, just over 90% being singletons, with the ten largest covering about 1.7%. CD8 cells regarded as naive lacked CD45RO, were positively chosen for CCR7, and omitted terminally differentiated effector memory CD45RA+ cells. Sequenced input: naive CD8+ T cells from PBMCs. The receptors derive from a young man in good health. Some clones in this sample may be carry-over from other donors' samples.

CDR3 DNA sequence: TGCGCCAGCAGCTTCTCCTGGACTAGCGGGAATGAGCAGTTCTTC. Residues: CASSFSWTSGNEQFF. The V and J genes are TRBV5-1 and TRBJ2-1; 11 nucleotides agree with TRBD2. V lost 2 bases to trimming and J lost 7 bases; unmatched junction nucleotides: 5. Germline CDR1 SGHRS, CDR2 YFSETQ. The length of the CDR3 is 15 residues. The complete variable domain, with remaining parts taken from reference TRBV5-1 and TRBJ2-1, reads KAGVTQTPRYLIKTRGQQVTLSCSPISGHRSVSWYQQTPGQGLQFLFEYFSETQRNKGNFPGRFSGRQFSNSRSEMNVSTLELGDSALYLCASSFSWTSGNEQFFGPGTRLTVL.

Note on this clone: Other nucleotide sequences from this sample produce the same CDR3. CDR3 nucleotide sequence: TGCGCCAGCAGTACCGGGACAGGGAGGTACGAGCAGTACTTC. It yields the protein CASSTGTGRYEQYF. The V and J genes are TRBV5-1 and TRBJ2-7, with 9 bases identical to TRBD1. Looked up from germline, CDR1 is SGHRS and CDR2 is YFSETQ. The ends lost 5 bases at V and 4 bases at J; junction bases unmatched: 7. The CDR3 is 14 amino acids.

The chain carries TRBV5-6 and TRBJ1-5; TRBD1 matches at 7 bases. V dropped 4 bases and J dropped 0; count of bases not matched to a gene: 4. Per the germline V gene, CDR1 is SGHDT and CDR2 is YYEEEE. The CDR3 is made up of 15 amino acids. The CDR3 DNA reads TGTGCCAGCAGCACAGGGGCCGGTAGCAATCAGCCCCAGCATTTT. Translation gives CASSTGAGSNQPQHF.